This T cell receptor (beta chain) was captured in a study of blood T cell repertoires in COVID-19. Measured with immunoSEQ multiplex PCR; TCRdb has only the in-frame clones, and not every one. The sample lists 200,000 to 250,000 clones; around nine tenths were seen once. Germline values: CDR1 SGHDT, CDR2 YYEEEE. CDR3 length equals 14 residues. V was trimmed by 3 bases and J by 8 bases, leaving 15 bases between them. Material for sequencing was peripheral blood. The chain carries TRBV5-6 and TRBJ2-4, with D unresolved. The sequence was collected from a man aged 55-75 years with acute or convalescent COVID-19. CDR3 sequence (DNA): TGTGCCAGCAGCTCACCCGAATCCGGTTACATTCAGTACTTC. Translation gives CASSSPESGYIQYF.